Below are 4 T cell receptor beta chains sequenced from a single sample in a study of blood T cell repertoires in COVID-19. Using immunoSEQ multiplex PCR, the repertoire was profiled, and TCRdb retains in-frame clones only, with some absent. The sample records a few hundred thousand clones, around 87% being singletons. Sequenced input: PBMCs or T cells enriched from blood (not recorded which). These TCRs come from a man aged 25 to 40 who had recovered from COVID-19.

The chain employs TRBV14 and TRBJ2-7; possibly TRBD2 for D (5 bases). The ends were cut back, 0 bases at V and 3 bases at J, with 12 bases in the middle. CDR3 size: 15 residues. Germline loops: CDR1 SGHDN, CDR2 FVKESK. For the CDR3, the DNA is TGTGCCAGCAGCCAAGATAGGCAACGGGACTACGAGCAGTACTTC. Its protein is CASSQDRQRDYEQYF. The full variable domain, with the rest looked up from reference TRBV14 and TRBJ2-7, is EAGVTQFPSHSVIEKGQTVTLRCDPISGHDNLYWYRRVMGKEIKFLLHFVKESKQDESGMPNNRFLAERTGGTYSTLKVQPAELEDSGVYFCASSQDRQRDYEQYFGPGTRLTVT.

The chain employs TRBV2 and TRBJ2-7, with TRBD2 as a possible D gene (5 bases). Germline loops: CDR1 SNHLY, CDR2 FYNNEI. CDR3 length: 11 amino acids. Trimming stripped 1 base from V and 11 bases from J, with 9 bases between. CDR3 amino acids: CASSEDQEEYF. The CDR3 DNA reads as TGTGCCAGCAGTGAAGACCAGGAGGAGTACTTC.

J is TRBJ2-1 and V is TRBV7-9; 10 nucleotides agree with TRBD1. The CDR3 is 16 residues long. Germline V gene lookup returns CDR1 SEHNR and CDR2 FQNEAQ (reference sequence). V shed 2 bases, J shed 6 bases, and the junction held 7 bases outside the gene matches. In nucleotides, the CDR3 is TGTGCCAGCAGCTTAATGTGGGGACAGGGGTCCAATGAGCAGTTCTTC. Translating gives CASSLMWGQGSNEQFF. The full variable domain, in which reference TRBV7-9 and TRBJ2-1 provide the parts outside the CDR3, is DTGVSQNPRHKITKRGQNVTFRCDPISEHNRLYWYRQTLGQGPEFLTYFQNEAQLEKSRLLSDRFSAERPKGSFSTLEIQRTEQGDSAMYLCASSLMWGQGSNEQFFGPGTRLTVL.

V and J are TRBV7-3 and TRBJ1-1, with D possibly TRBD1 on 6 matching bases. The V end lost 5 bases, the J end lost 1 base, and 8 bases lay between the germline ends. CDR1 and CDR2 from the germline V gene are SGHTA and FQGTGA. This CDR3 contains 13 residues. CDR3 DNA: TGTGCCAGCAGCCAACAGGGGAACACTGAAGCTTTCTTT. Amino acids: CASSQQGNTEAFF.